The entry that follows covers one T cell receptor beta chain sequence. Enrollment of patients from Seattle took place during active infection, with longitudinal follow-up. These data come from a study of blood T cell repertoires in COVID-19. Turning to the study itself: Sample material is recorded as cDNA or gDNA derived from T cells, B-cell-depleted T cells, or PBMCs.

J gave up 7 bases and V 1 base, and 3 bases lay outside the gene matches. This CDR3 is 14 amino acids long. CDR1 is LGHDT, CDR2 YNNKEL, per germline (reference sequence). In the original analysis: Amplification from reference gene primers served as the basis for estimated nucleated cell counts. TCRdb keeps only in-frame clones here, not all; method: immunoSEQ multiplex PCR. The V and J calls and clone size are taken from that table; D and trimming were inferred from the DNA. The sample has some 160,000 clones; around four fifths are singletons. This receptor was identified in an elderly woman with COVID-19, enrolled during active disease. The sample comprised peripheral blood. The genes are TRBV3-1 (or the pseudogene TRBV3-2) and TRBJ2-1, with 8 positions matching TRBD2. The CDR3 DNA is TGTGCCAGCAGCCAAGGGACTAGCAGGAATGAGCAGTTCTTC. This gives the protein CASSQGTSRNEQFF.